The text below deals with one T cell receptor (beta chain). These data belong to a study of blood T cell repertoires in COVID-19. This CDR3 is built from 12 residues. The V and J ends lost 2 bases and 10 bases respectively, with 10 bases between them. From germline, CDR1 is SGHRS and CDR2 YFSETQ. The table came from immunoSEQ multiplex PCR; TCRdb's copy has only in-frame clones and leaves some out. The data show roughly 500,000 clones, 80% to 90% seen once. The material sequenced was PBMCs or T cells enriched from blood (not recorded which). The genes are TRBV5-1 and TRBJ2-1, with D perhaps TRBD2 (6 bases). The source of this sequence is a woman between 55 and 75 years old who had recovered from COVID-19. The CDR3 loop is CASSLSGGEQFF. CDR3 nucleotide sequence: TGCGCCAGCAGCTTATCTGGGGGGGAGCAGTTCTTC.